What follows are 8 T cell receptor beta chains derived from one specimen sequenced in a study of technical replicates of blood from several donors (TCRdb year 2017). Library creation used the immunoSEQ multiplex PCR assay. TCRdb took over this immuneACCESS table, retaining in-frame rearrangements with V and J assigned. Such tables are incomplete; in checked studies, under half of the missing clones stem from an unresolved V gene, and the remainder is unexplained. A total of tens of thousands of clones appear in this sample, about 94% of them only once. The ten largest clones represent 0.38% of the sample. Sequences were obtained from T cells isolated from PBMCs. The receptors were gathered from a human donor in good health.

V and J are TRBV7-9 and TRBJ2-1; weak D call: TRBD2 (6 bases). Germline assignment: CDR1 SEHNR and CDR2 FQNEAQ (reference sequence). The CDR3 is 13 residues long. Trimming cost V 5 bases and J 7 bases, with 12 bases left between them. The CDR3 is CASSQAGRNEQFF. The DNA of the CDR3 is TGTGCCAGCAGCCAGGCGGGACGTAATGAGCAGTTCTTC.

The J gene is TRBJ1-2, the V gene TRBV29-1; D perhaps matches TRBD1 (5 bases). Germline CDR1 reads SQVTM; CDR2 reads ANQGSEA. The CDR3 is made up of 14 amino acids. The V end lost 2 bases, the J end lost 4 bases, and 14 bases lay between the germline ends. CDR3: CSVERAGKAYGYTF. Written as DNA, the CDR3 is TGCAGCGTTGAAAGGGCAGGGAAGGCCTATGGCTACACCTTC.

This sequence joins TRBV15 and TRBJ2-7; 9 nucleotides line up with TRBD1. V lost 0 bases to trimming and J lost 2 bases; unmatched junction nucleotides: 2. The CDR3 spans 15 residues. CDR1 and CDR2 (germline): LNHNV, YYDKDF (reference sequence). The CDR3, as DNA: TGTGCCACCAGCAGAGAGGGGACAGGGACCTACGAGCAGTACTTC. It yields the protein CATSREGTGTYEQYF.

The chain uses TRBV27 and TRBJ1-2; 10 bases match TRBD1. The junction had 7 bases not matched to a gene; V was cut back by 1 base and J by 8 bases. CDR3 length equals 15 residues. From germline, CDR1 is MNHEY and CDR2 SMNVEV (reference sequence). The CDR3 DNA is TGTGCCAGCAGTTTATACTCGGGACAGGGGTACGGCTACACCTTC. It translates to CASSLYSGQGYGYTF.

This clone has just a few counts. Different DNA sequences within this sample yield the same CDR3. The rearrangement joins TRBV7-9 to TRBJ2-7, with 7 bases aligning to TRBD2. This CDR3 is 13 amino acids long. Germline V gene data show CDR1 as SEHNR and CDR2 as FQNEAQ (reference sequence). After removal of 5 bases from V and 3 bases from J, the junction contained 4 bases not matched to a gene. CDR3 DNA: TGTGCCAGCAGCCGACGGGAGGACTACGAGCAGTACTTC. Its translation: CASSRREDYEQYF.

This rearrangement joins TRBV25-1 to TRBJ1-1; 7 bases align to TRBD1. In germline, CDR1 is MGHDK, CDR2 SYGVNS. The V segment lost 6 bases and the J segment 5 bases; nucleotides outside the gene matches: 12. The CDR3 spans 15 residues. This CDR3 is CASRDRTGGDTEAFF. DNA of the CDR3: TGTGCCAGCAGAGATAGGACAGGCGGAGATACTGAAGCTTTCTTT.

In regard to this clone: Sequence at one end of the junction differs from germline and may be a read error. The chain links TRBV19 to TRBJ2-1; D not resolved. Germline CDR1 is LNHDA and CDR2 is SQIVND (reference sequence). CDR3 length: 11 residues. As DNA, the CDR3 is TGTGCCAGTAGTATATACAGTGAGCAGTTCTTC. Amino acids: CASSIYSEQFF.

The V and J genes are TRBV7-9 and TRBJ1-1; TRBD1 might be the D (5 bases). Germline V lookup: CDR1 SEHNR, CDR2 FQNEAQ (reference sequence). V shed 1 base and J shed 0 bases, with 9 bases lying between them. This CDR3 spans 15 amino acids. The CDR3 region has the DNA TGTGCCAGCAGCTTAGGAGGCAGGGTGAACACTGAAGCTTTCTTT. Translation: CASSLGGRVNTEAFF.